The rows below give T cell receptor beta chains drawn from one sample of a study of human T cells and chemical hapten exposure. TCRdb passed the RACE reads through MiXCR, listing each CDR3 protein once. The sample comprises 55,000 to 85,000 distinct CDR3 sequences, around 9.8% of which are singletons, and 2.5% to 4% rests with the top ten. Source: whole blood, taken in connection with sensitization to the hapten diphenylcyclopropenone (DPC). All receptors derive from a woman aged 40 to 50 with alopecia areata. Some clones in this sample may be carry-over from other donors' samples. CDR3s include the opening cysteine and the closing phenylalanine or tryptophan. The order of the fields is V gene, D gene, clone size, J gene, CDR3 DNA, CDR3 protein. D genes are given only for firm matches. Rows may omit the clone size; those that give it use once, few, many or a size class.

v_gene: TRBV20-1
d_gene: .
abundance: .
j_gene: TRBJ1-2
CDR3nt: TGCAGTGCTAATACAGGAGTCGGCTATGGCTACACCTTC
CDR3aa: CSANTGVGYGYTF

v_gene: TRBV29-1
d_gene: .
abundance: few
j_gene: TRBJ2-1
CDR3nt: TGCAGCGCCCTCAGGGGGGTGGAAGTGTTCTTC
CDR3aa: CSALRGVEVFF

v_gene: TRBV7-2
d_gene: .
abundance: many
j_gene: TRBJ1-3
CDR3nt: TGTGCCAGCAGCTTATCCGGGAGCTCTGGAAACACCATATATTTT
CDR3aa: CASSLSGSSGNTIYF

v_gene: TRBV20-1
d_gene: TRBD2
abundance: many
j_gene: TRBJ2-1
CDR3nt: TGCAGTGCTAGAGTTCCCCCCGGGACTAGCGGGGGGCATAGCGCCAATGAGCAGTTCTTC
CDR3aa: CSARVPPGTSGGHSANEQFF

v_gene: TRBV20-1
d_gene: .
abundance: many
j_gene: TRBJ1-1
CDR3nt: TGCAGTGCCCAGCCCCTCAGGGCGAACACTGAAGCTTTCTTT
CDR3aa: CSAQPLRANTEAFF

v_gene: TRBV12-3/TRBV12-4
d_gene: TRBD1
abundance: few
j_gene: TRBJ1-1
CDR3nt: TGTGCCAGCAGTTTGGGGACAGGCACTGAAGCTTTCTTT
CDR3aa: CASSLGTGTEAFF

v_gene: TRBV12-3/TRBV12-4
d_gene: .
abundance: .
j_gene: TRBJ1-4
CDR3nt: TGTGCCAGCACCTCGCTCAGGGTCCGCGAATATGAAAAACTGTTTTTT
CDR3aa: CASTSLRVREYEKLFF

v_gene: TRBV28
d_gene: TRBD1
abundance: many
j_gene: TRBJ2-7
CDR3nt: TGTGCCAGCAGTTTTACAGGGGCCTACGAGCAGTACTTC
CDR3aa: CASSFTGAYEQYF

v_gene: TRBV20-1
d_gene: .
abundance: .
j_gene: TRBJ2-7
CDR3nt: TGCAGTGCTAAAGGGGGGATAGACTACGAGCAGTACTTC
CDR3aa: CSAKGGIDYEQYF

v_gene: TRBV6-2/TRBV6-3
d_gene: .
abundance: many
j_gene: TRBJ2-1
CDR3nt: TGTGCCAGCAGTTATAGGACTAACCTGAATGAGCAGTTCTTC
CDR3aa: CASSYRTNLNEQFF

v_gene: TRBV6-2/TRBV6-3
d_gene: .
abundance: many
j_gene: TRBJ2-3
CDR3nt: TGTGCCAGCAGTCTCCGGGGACACGTAGATACGCAGTATTTT
CDR3aa: CASSLRGHVDTQYF

v_gene: TRBV29-1
d_gene: .
abundance: .
j_gene: TRBJ1-4
CDR3nt: TGCAGCGGACAGGACCGTGAAAAACTGTTTTTT
CDR3aa: CSGQDREKLFF

v_gene: TRBV7-9
d_gene: TRBD1
abundance: .
j_gene: TRBJ2-3
CDR3nt: TGTGCCAGCAGCCTGGCGACAGGGCCAGATACGCAGTATTTT
CDR3aa: CASSLATGPDTQYF

v_gene: TRBV19
d_gene: .
abundance: few
j_gene: TRBJ2-7
CDR3nt: TGTGCCAGTAGTCCCGTGGACCACTACGAGCAGTACTTC
CDR3aa: CASSPVDHYEQYF

v_gene: TRBV6-6
d_gene: TRBD1
abundance: many
j_gene: TRBJ1-1
CDR3nt: TGTGCCAGCTATCGGGGACAGGGAGGGGCTGAAGCTTTCTTT
CDR3aa: CASYRGQGGAEAFF

v_gene: TRBV20-1
d_gene: .
abundance: few
j_gene: TRBJ2-5
CDR3nt: TGCAGTGCTAGAGATTCCGGGGTGATCCAAGAGACCCAGTACTTC
CDR3aa: CSARDSGVIQETQYF

v_gene: TRBV5-1
d_gene: .
abundance: many
j_gene: TRBJ2-7
CDR3nt: TGCGCCAGCAGCTTGGACCAAGCCTACGAGCAGTACTTC
CDR3aa: CASSLDQAYEQYF

v_gene: TRBV29-1
d_gene: .
abundance: .
j_gene: TRBJ2-3
CDR3nt: TGCAGCGTTGATAAGATTAGCACAGATACGCAGTATTTT
CDR3aa: CSVDKISTDTQYF

v_gene: TRBV3-1
d_gene: TRBD2
abundance: .
j_gene: TRBJ2-1
CDR3nt: TGTGCCAGCAGCCACCGAAGATCTAGCGGGGTCCTCAATGAGCAGTTCTTC
CDR3aa: CASSHRRSSGVLNEQFF

v_gene: TRBV29-1
d_gene: .
abundance: .
j_gene: TRBJ1-1
CDR3nt: TGCAGCGGTAAAACCGGTCCCACTGAAGCTTTCTTT
CDR3aa: CSGKTGPTEAFF

v_gene: TRBV10-3
d_gene: .
abundance: .
j_gene: TRBJ2-7
CDR3nt: TGTGCCATCAGTGGACAGGTTCTTAACGAGCAGTACTTC
CDR3aa: CAISGQVLNEQYF

v_gene: TRBV7-2
d_gene: TRBD1
abundance: few
j_gene: TRBJ1-5
CDR3nt: TGTGCCAGCAGTTTAACCGGGACAGGGGAGCCTAGAGGCCCCCAGCATTTT
CDR3aa: CASSLTGTGEPRGPQHF

v_gene: TRBV7-6
d_gene: TRBD1
abundance: many
j_gene: TRBJ1-2
CDR3nt: TGTGCCAGCAGCCCTAAGATCGGGACAGGGCCTTACTATGGCTACACCTTC
CDR3aa: CASSPKIGTGPYYGYTF

v_gene: TRBV9
d_gene: .
abundance: many
j_gene: TRBJ2-5
CDR3nt: TGTGCCAGCAGCACCCCCCGCGGCGCCAGGGAAGAGACCCAGTACTTC
CDR3aa: CASSTPRGAREETQYF